This entry lists 32 T cell receptor beta chains sequenced from one sample in a study of cytomegalovirus exposure and HLA in healthy donors. The data were produced by immunoSEQ multiplex PCR, yet TCRdb's version contains in-frame clones alone and is incomplete. The sample gives about 200,000 clones, 65% to 90% of which show up once; 13% is in the top ten. Sequencing was carried out using PBMCs. The receptors shown here come from a woman between 25 and 40 years old in good health and CMV-seropositive.

The rearrangement links TRBV5-1 to TRBJ2-1, with TRBD1 as a possible D gene (6 bases). This CDR3 has 12 residues. Germline CDR1 reads SGHRS; CDR2 reads YFSETQ. V dropped 0 bases and J dropped 13 bases, with 11 bases sitting between them. CDR3 sequence (DNA): TGCGCCAGCAGCTTGGACAGGGACATACAGTTCTTC. Translated: CASSLDRDIQFF.

This chain connects TRBV6-5 to TRBJ2-3; maybe TRBD2 (6 bases). V lost 8 bases to trimming and J lost 0 bases, with 9 bases between them. The CDR3 is 13 amino acids. The germline V gene encodes CDR1 MNHEY and CDR2 SVGAGI. The CDR3 coding sequence is TGTGCCAGCCTAGCGCCTAGCACAGATACGCAGTATTTT. Residues: CASLAPSTDTQYF.

This sequence joins TRBV9 and TRBJ2-7; TRBD1 matches at 7 bases. With V trimmed by 4 bases and J by 4 bases, 8 bases remained unmatched. The germline V gene encodes CDR1 SGDLS and CDR2 YYNGEE. The CDR3 sequence is 14 residues long. CDR3 loop: CASSSKTGPYEQYF. The CDR3 coding sequence is TGTGCCAGCAGCTCCAAGACAGGGCCGTACGAGCAGTACTTC.

The chain is built from TRBV4-1 and TRBJ1-5, with D perhaps TRBD1 (5 bases). Trimming shortened V by 0 bases and J by 4 bases, and 13 bases separated the two germline ends. The CDR3 loop spans 16 amino acids. CDR1 is MGHRA and CDR2 is YSYEKL in the germline V gene. The CDR3 loop is CASSQEYAGLNQPQHF. The CDR3, as DNA: TGCGCCAGCAGCCAAGAGTACGCAGGGCTTAATCAGCCCCAGCATTTT.

This chain connects TRBV7-9 to TRBJ1-1, with 8 nucleotides matching TRBD1. Losses at the gene ends were 6 bases for V and 7 bases for J; bases not matched to a gene: 10. The CDR3 sequence is 14 residues long. From germline, CDR1 is SEHNR and CDR2 FQNEAQ (reference sequence). The CDR3 nucleotides are TGTGCCAGCAGTCTAAACCTCGGACAGGGTGAAGCTTTCTTT. The encoded protein is CASSLNLGQGEAFF.

This clone was observed once. This chain joins TRBV5-6 and TRBJ2-7, with D perhaps matching TRBD2 (6 bases). Per the germline V gene, CDR1 is SGHDT and CDR2 is YYEEEE. There are 15 residues in the CDR3. V gave up 0 bases and J gave up 0 bases, with 10 bases separating them. As DNA, the CDR3 is TGTGCCAGCAGCTTGGATCCCGGGGGCTCCTACGAGCAGTACTTC. Translation: CASSLDPGGSYEQYF. Together with reference TRBV5-6 and TRBJ2-7, the CDR3 gives the full variable domain: DAGVTQSPTHLIKTRGQQVTLRCSPKSGHDTVSWYQQALGQGPQFIFQYYEEEERQRGNFPDRFSGHQFPNYSSELNVNALLLGDSALYLCASSLDPGGSYEQYFGPGTRLTVT.

In nucleotides, the CDR3 is TGTGCCAGCAGTTTAGGCCTTGGCGGCGAAACACCCTACGAGCAGTACTTC. Translation: CASSLGLGGETPYEQYF. The genes are TRBV28 and TRBJ2-7; no clear D gene. V lost 2 bases and J lost 2, with 19 bases in between. Germline CDR1 and CDR2: MDHEN and SYDVKM. There are 17 residues in the CDR3.

Worth noting for this clone: One end of the junction varies from germline; a read error may be responsible. J is TRBJ2-2 and V is TRBV7-7; D unresolved. Germline V gene lookup returns CDR1 SSHAT and CDR2 FNYEAQ (reference sequence). The CDR3 has 14 residues. The CDR3 nucleotides are TGTGCTAGCAGTCCCACAGCGAACACCGGGGAGCTGTTTTTT. Protein sequence: CASSPTANTGELFF.

This chain uses TRBV5-6 with TRBJ2-7, with D hard to call. This CDR3 has 17 residues. V gave up 7 bases and J gave up 4 bases, with 27 bases separating them. The germline gives CDR1 SGHDT, CDR2 YYEEEE. The DNA of the CDR3 is TGTGCCAGCTTCCCCCAAAGGAGCTCCCCGAAGATTTACGAGCAGTACTTC. As protein: CASFPQRSSPKIYEQYF. The whole variable domain, remainder taken from reference TRBV5-6 and TRBJ2-7, is DAGVTQSPTHLIKTRGQQVTLRCSPKSGHDTVSWYQQALGQGPQFIFQYYEEEERQRGNFPDRFSGHQFPNYSSELNVNALLLGDSALYLCASFPQRSSPKIYEQYFGPGTRLTVT.

This clone has only a few counts. This chain uses TRBV7-6 with TRBJ2-5; 8 positions match TRBD2. CDR1 is SGHVS and CDR2 is FNYEAQ in the germline V gene. The CDR3 spans 13 residues. With V trimmed by 7 bases and J by 3 bases, 4 bases remained unmatched. The DNA for the CDR3 is TGTGCCAGCACCCCCGGGGGGGAAGAGACCCAGTACTTC. Amino acid sequence: CASTPGGEETQYF. The variable domain in full, with the rest retrieved from reference TRBV7-6 and TRBJ2-5, is GAGVSQSPRYKVTKRGQDVALRCDPISGHVSLYWYRQALGQGPEFLTYFNYEAQQDKSGLPNDRFSAERPEGSISTLTIQRTEQRDSAMYRCASTPGGEETQYFGPGTRLLVL.

CDR3 protein: CASYGSGQGRSLGNTIYF. The CDR3 DNA reads TGTGCCAGTTATGGGTCGGGACAGGGAAGAAGTTTGGGGAACACCATATATTTT. The chain has TRBV19 and TRBJ1-3, with 9 bases that match TRBD1. V was pared by 8 bases and J by 7 bases, with 21 bases of the junction left unmatched. The germline V gene encodes CDR1 LNHDA and CDR2 SQIVND (reference sequence). The CDR3 sequence is 18 residues long.

The rearrangement joins TRBV2 to TRBJ2-7; D gene unclear. This CDR3 is built from 13 residues. Per germline, CDR1 SNHLY and CDR2 FYNNEI. V lost 1 base and J 2 bases, leaving 6 bases between the germline ends. CDR3 amino acids: CASSEGRTYEQYF. The CDR3 nucleotides are TGTGCCAGCAGTGAAGGCAGGACCTACGAGCAGTACTTC.

The chain links TRBV6-4 to TRBJ2-7, with 8 bases lining up with TRBD2. Germline-derived CDR1 and CDR2 are MRHNA and SNTAGT. The CDR3 extends over 15 amino acids. The V segment lost 2 bases and the J segment 0 bases; nucleotides outside the gene matches: 3. This chain's CDR3 is CASSDLAGSSYEQYF. The CDR3 nucleotides are TGTGCCAGCAGTGACCTAGCGGGCAGCTCCTACGAGCAGTACTTC.

A few counts support this clone. This chain connects TRBV6-5 to TRBJ1-2; a possible D gene is TRBD1 (5 bases). The germline CDR1 and CDR2 sequences are MNHEY and SVGAGI. The CDR3 has 14 amino acids. V lost 0 bases and J 7 bases, leaving 12 bases between the germline ends. CDR3 in amino acids: CASSYSQKGLGYTF. The CDR3 DNA is TGTGCCAGCAGTTACTCGCAGAAGGGGCTTGGCTACACCTTC.

The rearrangement joins TRBV6-6 to TRBJ1-1, with D unclear. V was cut by 0 bases and J by 2 bases, with 10 bases left in between. Germline assignment: CDR1 MNHNY and CDR2 SVGAGI (reference sequence). The CDR3 sequence is 15 residues long. The CDR3 reads CASSYSGVVNTEAFF. In DNA form, the CDR3 reads TGTGCCAGCAGTTACTCGGGCGTGGTTAACACTGAAGCTTTCTTT.

In nucleotides, the CDR3 is TGCACCAGCAGCCAAGATGTCCGGGAGAGGTACGAGCAGTACTTC. Encoded protein: CTSSQDVRERYEQYF. The chain has TRBV1 and TRBJ2-7; the table's D call, TRBD2, has no DNA check behind it. TRBV1 is a pseudogene segment. The CDR3 has 15 amino acids.

The chain combines TRBV19 with TRBJ2-7; 9 bases are shared with TRBD1. This CDR3 is 14 amino acids long. V was pared by 7 bases and J by 1 base, with 5 bases of the junction left unmatched. In germline, CDR1 is LNHDA, CDR2 SQIVND (reference sequence). The CDR3 coding sequence is TGTGCCAGTACCAACAGGGGGCTATCCTACGAGCAGTACTTC. It translates to CASTNRGLSYEQYF.

This chain uses TRBV14 with TRBJ2-5; tentative D call: TRBD1 (6 bases). Germline V lookup: CDR1 SGHDN, CDR2 FVKESK. Trimming cost V 0 bases and J 4 bases, with 12 bases left between them. The CDR3 length is 15 residues. The CDR3 DNA is TGTGCCAGCAGCCAAGACAGGGGAGTAGGAGAGACCCAGTACTTC. Encoded protein: CASSQDRGVGETQYF.

The rearrangement uses TRBV6-6 and TRBJ1-4; D unclear. The germline V gene encodes CDR1 MNHNY and CDR2 SVGAGI (reference sequence). The CDR3 has 12 residues. V dropped 2 bases and J dropped 12 bases, with 10 bases sitting between them. In nucleotides, the CDR3 is TGTGCCAGCAGTTACCGGACTGTGGAACTGTTTTTT. Its protein product is CASSYRTVELFF.

The rearrangement joins TRBV27 to TRBJ2-5; TRBD2 matches 7 bases. Germline assignment: CDR1 MNHEY and CDR2 SMNVEV (reference sequence). Unmatched junction bases numbered 4, after V lost 6 bases and J lost 3 bases. The CDR3 is 13 residues long. The CDR3 sequence is CASRSGNEETQYF. The CDR3 DNA sequence: TGTGCCAGCAGGAGCGGGAACGAAGAGACCCAGTACTTC.

The V and J genes are TRBV2 and TRBJ2-5; possibly TRBD1 for D (6 bases). V lost 7 bases and J 4 bases, leaving 19 bases between the germline ends. The CDR3 runs 15 residues. Germline V lookup: CDR1 SNHLY, CDR2 FYNNEI. In nucleotides, the CDR3 is TGTGCCAGCACCACAGGGACGTTTGAGGGAGAGACCCAGTACTTC. As protein: CASTTGTFEGETQYF. The complete variable domain, with remaining parts taken from reference TRBV2 and TRBJ2-5, reads EPEVTQTPSHQVTQMGQEVILRCVPISNHLYFYWYRQILGQKVEFLVSFYNNEISEKSEIFDDQFSVERPDGSNFTLKIRSTKLEDSAMYFCASTTGTFEGETQYFGPGTRLLVL.

Worth noting for this clone: The DNA is left out, because the CDR3 cannot be placed on it with certainty; the CDR3 is given as TCRdb lists it. The V and J genes are TRBV21-1 and TRBJ2-6; no check of the table's D call, TRBD1, against the DNA was made. TRBV21-1 is designated a pseudogene. The CDR3 spans 19 residues, counting both ends. CDR3 sequence reads: CASSKVGPRWASGANVLTF.

The chain carries TRBV7-2 and TRBJ2-7; 11 positions agree with TRBD1. Germline-derived CDR1 and CDR2 are SGHTA and FQGNSA. This CDR3 has 16 amino acids. Trimming took 4 bases from V and 4 from J; bases not matched to a gene: 9. CDR3 amino acids: CASSSPGTGGAYEQYF. DNA for the CDR3: TGTGCCAGCAGCTCCCCCGGGACAGGGGGGGCGTACGAGCAGTACTTC.

The genes are TRBV6-4 and TRBJ1-1; D gene unclear. The V gene lost 6 bases and the J gene lost 2 bases, with 10 bases spanning the gap. Germline CDR1 MRHNA, CDR2 SNTAGT. The CDR3 totals 13 residues. The CDR3 loop is CASRVTANTEAFF. The CDR3 DNA is TGTGCCAGCAGAGTAACAGCTAACACTGAAGCTTTCTTT.

J is TRBJ1-2 and V is TRBV29-1; 9 nucleotides align to TRBD1. V was pared by 6 bases and J by 7 bases, with 18 bases of the junction left unmatched. The germline V gene encodes CDR1 SQVTM and CDR2 ANQGSEA. This CDR3 contains 16 residues. The CDR3 is CSVPATGTGPTGGYTF. The CDR3 DNA sequence: TGCAGCGTGCCCGCCACCGGGACAGGGCCTACGGGTGGCTACACCTTC.

The chain combines TRBV6-1 with TRBJ2-1, with 8 bases that match TRBD1. The V segment lost 3 bases and the J segment 15 bases; nucleotides outside the gene matches: 10. The CDR3 is made up of 13 amino acids. Looked up from germline, CDR1 is MNHNS and CDR2 is SASEGT. The CDR3 loop is CASSESRDRWPFF. DNA of the CDR3: TGTGCCAGCAGTGAGAGCCGGGACAGGTGGCCGTTCTTC.

The chain links TRBV5-1 to TRBJ2-1; a weak D match, TRBD1 (5 bases). The CDR3 has 16 amino acids. Trimming took 2 bases from V and 6 from J, leaving 18 bases between them. The V gene's germline CDR1 is SGHRS and CDR2 YFSETQ. CDR3 amino acids: CASSFLSTALGNEQFF. Here the CDR3 DNA reads TGCGCCAGCAGCTTCCTCTCGACAGCCCTCGGCAATGAGCAGTTCTTC.

This sequence joins TRBV7-2 and TRBJ2-2; 8 bases fit TRBD1. The junction had 3 bases not matched to a gene; V was cut back by 3 bases and J by 0 bases. CDR1 is SGHTA and CDR2 is FQGNSA in the germline V gene. The CDR3 has 16 residues. The CDR3 region is CASSLPGQANTGELFF. The CDR3 DNA sequence: TGTGCCAGCAGCTTGCCGGGACAGGCGAACACCGGGGAGCTGTTTTTT.

This chain uses TRBV15 with TRBJ1-1; TRBD1 aligns across 8 bases. The germline V gene encodes CDR1 LNHNV and CDR2 YYDKDF (reference sequence). V was pared by 2 bases and J by 1 base, with 9 bases of the junction left unmatched. This CDR3 is built from 17 residues. CDR3 coding DNA: TGTGCCACCAGCAGACGTATCGGGACAGGACAGAACACTGAAGCTTTCTTT. Its protein is CATSRRIGTGQNTEAFF.

V is TRBV2 and J is TRBJ1-2, with D possibly TRBD1 on 5 matching bases. The length of the CDR3 is 14 residues. Per germline, CDR1 SNHLY and CDR2 FYNNEI. Deletions cut 5 bases from V and 8 bases from J, with 18 bases between. CDR3 DNA sequence: TGTGCCAGCAGTTCACTAGGGACTGGTAAAGGCTACACCTTC. This codes for CASSSLGTGKGYTF.

Only a few counts were recorded for this clone. V is TRBV27 and J is TRBJ1-3; D gene uncertain. CDR3 length: 13 amino acids. V was trimmed by 4 bases and J by 1 base, leaving 5 bases between them. CDR1 is MNHEY and CDR2 is SMNVEV in the germline V gene (reference sequence). DNA for the CDR3: TGTGCCAGCAGTTACAGATCTGGAAACACCATATATTTT. Protein: CASSYRSGNTIYF.

The rearrangement uses TRBV15 and TRBJ1-2; D is ambiguous. This CDR3 is built from 14 residues. CDR1 is LNHNV and CDR2 is YYDKDF in the germline V gene (reference sequence). Trimming cost V 2 bases and J 1 base, with 8 bases left between them. CDR3 sequence: CATSRQNINYGYTF. The CDR3 region has the DNA TGTGCCACCAGCAGACAGAATATTAACTATGGCTACACCTTC.